These 26 T cell receptor beta chains were all obtained from the same sample, sequenced in a study of T-cell reconstitution after alpha-beta-depleted transplantation in children. This sample's TCRbeta library carried unique molecular identifier barcodes. TCRdb re-derived calls from the PCR reads in MiXCR, one entry per CDR3 protein. The sample lists approximately 6,000 distinct CDR3 sequences, more than 15% occurring once. The sample was PBMCs, mostly from graft donor cells, taken 60 days after TCRalphabeta/CD19-depleted stem cell transplant. Receptors were obtained from a male patient aged 10 to 17 who had a stem cell transplant for acute myeloid leukemia, so the T cells may come from the graft donor.

This clonotype came up a few times. CDR3 coding DNA: TGTGCCAGCAGCGTAGGGGCCCTAGCGGGAGTGGGGGAGACCCAGTACTTC. Translation gives CASSVGALAGVGETQYF. The chain couples TRBV9 to TRBJ2-5, with 10 bases lining up with TRBD2. The V segment lost 0 bases and the J segment 5 bases; nucleotides outside the gene matches: 10. Germline CDR1 SGDLS, CDR2 YYNGEE. CDR3 length: 17 amino acids.

The chain employs TRBV9 and TRBJ2-7; TRBD1 aligns across 8 bases. J gave up 3 bases and V 3 bases, and 5 bases lay outside the gene matches. The CDR3 sequence is 14 residues long. Germline V gene data show CDR1 as SGDLS and CDR2 as YYNGEE. This chain's CDR3 is CASSGRTGFYEQYF. CDR3 bases: TGTGCCAGCAGCGGCCGGACAGGGTTCTACGAGCAGTACTTC.

The chain uses TRBV18 and TRBJ2-1; D uncertain. Germline V gives CDR1 KGHSH, CDR2 LQKENI. Trimming cost V 3 bases and J 8 bases, with 8 bases left between them. The CDR3 is 12 residues long. Here the CDR3 reads CASSPPSYEQFF. The CDR3 DNA reads as TGTGCCAGCTCACCCCCATCCTATGAGCAGTTCTTC.

This clonotype rates as medium-sized. The chain couples TRBV7-8 to TRBJ2-5, with a tentative D call TRBD2 (6 bases). This CDR3 has 15 residues. Germline V gene lookup returns CDR1 SGHVS and CDR2 FQNEAQ. Trimming shortened V by 5 bases and J by 5 bases, and 18 bases separated the two germline ends. DNA for the CDR3: TGTGCCAGCAGCACTTATGGGGCTAGCGAGGAGACCCAGTACTTC. This gives the protein CASSTYGASEETQYF.

This clonotype is judged medium-sized (0.01 to 0.1%). The rearrangement joins TRBV7-2 to TRBJ2-7, with D hard to call. CDR1 is SGHTA, CDR2 FQGNSA, per germline. Trimming took 1 base from V and 3 from J, leaving 19 bases between them. CDR3 length: 17 residues. Here the CDR3 DNA reads TGTGCCAGCAGCTTAGAGCCCCTAGGAGCGCAACGCTACGAGCAGTACTTC. Translation: CASSLEPLGAQRYEQYF. Filled out from reference TRBV7-2 and TRBJ2-7, the complete variable domain reads GAGVSQSPSNKVTEKGKDVELRCDPISGHTALYWYRQSLGQGLEFLIYFQGNSAPDKSGLPSDRFSAERTGGSVSTLTIQRTQQEDSAVYLCASSLEPLGAQRYEQYFGPGTRLTVT.

The V gene is TRBV7-9, the J gene TRBJ2-7, with 9 nucleotides matching TRBD2. This CDR3 contains 14 residues. The ends lost 3 bases at V and 4 bases at J; junction bases unmatched: 4. Germline V lookup: CDR1 SEHNR, CDR2 FQNEAQ (reference sequence). The CDR3 sequence is CASSFRLAEYEQYF. For the CDR3, the DNA is TGTGCCAGCAGCTTCCGACTAGCGGAATACGAGCAGTACTTC. Full variable domain (rest looked up from reference TRBV7-9 and TRBJ2-7): DTGVSQNPRHKITKRGQNVTFRCDPISEHNRLYWYRQTLGQGPEFLTYFQNEAQLEKSRLLSDRFSAERPKGSFSTLEIQRTEQGDSAMYLCASSFRLAEYEQYFGPGTRLTVT.

This clonotype was counted between two and nine times. V is TRBV15 and J is TRBJ2-2, with TRBD2 identical over 10 bases. This CDR3 comprises 19 residues. V was clipped by 0 bases and J by 3 bases; unmatched bases: 10. Germline lookup yields CDR1 LNHNV and CDR2 YYDKDF (reference sequence). CDR3 bases: TGTGCCACCAGCAGAGATGGGCTAGCGGGAGTGTGGGACACCGGGGAGCTGTTTTTT. Protein sequence: CATSRDGLAGVWDTGELFF.

Within the sample, this clonotype is medium-sized (0.01 to 0.1%). The rearrangement links TRBV29-1 to TRBJ1-1; D gene unclear. Trimming took 7 bases from V and 1 from J, leaving 10 bases between them. The CDR3 sequence is 12 residues long. Germline CDR1 is SQVTM and CDR2 is ANQGSEA. The CDR3 nucleotides read TGCAGCGCCCGTAACGGGAACACTGAAGCTTTCTTT. Its translation: CSARNGNTEAFF.

This clonotype was counted between two and nine times. The rearrangement uses TRBV20-1 and TRBJ1-2; no definite D call. The germline V gene has CDR1 DFQATT and CDR2 SNEGSKA (reference sequence). The CDR3 sequence is 12 residues long. Trimming took off 3 bases at V and 5 bases at J, with 10 bases between the two ends. CDR3 protein: CSAREVAYGYTF. The CDR3 DNA reads TGCAGTGCTAGGGAGGTAGCGTATGGCTACACCTTC.

This clonotype qualifies as medium-sized (0.01 to 0.1%). The gene calls are TRBV11-1 and TRBJ2-5; no definite D call. V lost 1 base, J lost 2 bases, and 8 bases lay in between. CDR3 length: 14 amino acids. Per the germline V gene, CDR1 is SGHAT and CDR2 is FQDESV (reference sequence). The CDR3 bases are TGTGCCAGCAGCTTAGAAACGCAGCAAGAGACCCAGTACTTC. Its translation is CASSLETQQETQYF.

This clonotype has more than one count but fewer than ten. A much larger clonotype is one base distant, so this may be a read error. The chain couples TRBV5-6 to TRBJ2-1; tentative D call: TRBD1 (5 bases). CDR1 is SGHDT, CDR2 YYEEEE, per germline. This CDR3 contains 15 residues. The CDR3 bases are TGTGCCAGCAGCTTGGTACAGGCTTCCTACAATGAGCACTTCTTC. This translates into CASSLVQASYNEHFF.

By frequency in the sample, this clonotype is medium-sized. The chain carries TRBV3-1 and TRBJ2-3; a weak D match, TRBD1 (6 bases). This CDR3 has 13 amino acids. Germline V lookup: CDR1 LGHDT, CDR2 YNNKEL (reference sequence). Trimming removed 5 bases at V and 4 bases at J, with 10 bases between. The DNA of the CDR3 is TGTGCCAGCAGCTCCAGGGGAGCAGATACGCAGTATTTT. Translating gives CASSSRGADTQYF.

This clonotype qualifies as medium-sized. The chain uses TRBV27 and TRBJ1-5; no clear D. This CDR3 is built from 15 residues. CDR1 is MNHEY, CDR2 SMNVEV, per germline (reference sequence). Trimming removed 4 bases at V and 2 bases at J, with 12 bases between. CDR3: CASSSADTGNQPQHF. The CDR3 region has the DNA TGTGCCAGCAGTTCGGCCGACACCGGCAATCAGCCCCAGCATTTT.

Sample share makes this clonotype medium-sized. The J gene is TRBJ2-3, the V gene TRBV27; TRBD2 might be the D (5 bases). This CDR3 comprises 15 residues. Germline CDR1 MNHEY, CDR2 SMNVEV (reference sequence). V was clipped by 2 bases and J by 0 bases, with 9 bases between them. The CDR3 nucleotides are TGTGCCAGCAGTTTAGGAGGAGGTAGCACAGATACGCAGTATTTT. Protein: CASSLGGGSTDTQYF.

This clonotype was counted between two and nine times. The V gene is TRBV11-2, the J gene TRBJ2-3; D not certain. Germline assignment: CDR1 SGHAT and CDR2 FQNNGV. The CDR3 has 11 residues. V was clipped by 8 bases and J by 5 bases, with 8 bases between them. The CDR3 protein is CASRAGDTQYF. Written as DNA, the CDR3 is TGTGCCAGCCGAGCCGGAGATACGCAGTATTTT.

The rearrangement links TRBV9 to TRBJ1-2; 12 bases line up with TRBD1. The junction had 12 bases not matched to a gene; V was cut back by 4 bases and J by 8 bases. Germline assignment: CDR1 SGDLS and CDR2 YYNGEE. The CDR3 consists of 16 residues. CDR3 sequence reads: CASSPRPGQGARGYTF. The CDR3 region has the DNA TGTGCCAGCAGCCCGCGCCCGGGACAGGGGGCGCGAGGCTACACCTTC.

The chain is built from TRBV11-3 and TRBJ2-1; 10 nucleotides match TRBD2. This CDR3 comprises 15 residues. V lost 1 base to trimming and J lost 4 bases; unmatched junction nucleotides: 1. In germline, CDR1 is SGHNT, CDR2 YENEEA. CDR3 protein: CASSLGTSGYNEQFF. DNA of the CDR3: TGTGCCAGCAGCTTAGGGACTAGCGGTTACAATGAGCAGTTCTTC.

By share of the sample, this clonotype is medium-sized. The chain is built from TRBV5-1 and TRBJ2-3, with 14 nucleotides matching TRBD2. CDR1 is SGHRS, CDR2 YFSETQ, per germline. V gave up 4 bases and J gave up 4 bases; unmatched junction bases: 2. The CDR3 runs to 15 residues. CDR3 in DNA: TGCGCCAGCAGCAAGGGACTAGCGGGAGCAGATACGCAGTATTTT. It yields the protein CASSKGLAGADTQYF.

This clonotype has only a few counts. The chain carries TRBV6-5 and TRBJ2-5; 12 bases agree with TRBD2. Germline lookup yields CDR1 MNHEY and CDR2 SVGAGI. The CDR3 covers 16 residues. Trimming at V came to 4 bases and at J to 5 bases, leaving 8 bases not matched to a gene. The CDR3 is CASSFGLAGSLETQYF. As DNA, the CDR3 is TGTGCCAGCAGTTTCGGACTAGCGGGGAGTTTGGAGACCCAGTACTTC.

This clonotype appeared a few times. J is TRBJ1-2 and V is TRBV3-1; 11 bases agree with TRBD1. Germline assignment: CDR1 LGHDT and CDR2 YNNKEL (reference sequence). J was trimmed by 6 bases and V by 1 base; bases with no gene match: 1. There are 14 residues in the CDR3. The chain's CDR3 is CASSQGTGGHGYTF. The CDR3 DNA follows: TGTGCCAGCAGCCAAGGGACAGGGGGCCATGGCTACACCTTC.

By its share, this clonotype is medium-sized. This chain links TRBV6-5 with TRBJ2-5, with 9 bases fitting TRBD1. V lost 0 bases and J lost 2; bases outside the gene matches: 1. Per the germline V gene, CDR1 is MNHEY and CDR2 is SVGAGI. CDR3 length: 15 residues. This CDR3 reads CASSYSGQGQETQYF. The CDR3 DNA reads TGTGCCAGCAGTTACTCGGGACAGGGTCAAGAGACCCAGTACTTC.

This clonotype was observed a handful of times. The chain recombines TRBV20-1 with TRBJ2-7; D unresolved. The germline V and J ends were trimmed by 6 bases and 1 base, with 13 bases remaining between them. The CDR3 extends over 13 amino acids. Germline loops: CDR1 DFQATT, CDR2 SNEGSKA (reference sequence). The CDR3 DNA follows: TGCAGTGCCTTATCCCCGCGTTCCTACGAGCAGTACTTC. It yields the protein CSALSPRSYEQYF.

The chain recombines TRBV5-6 with TRBJ1-5; tentative D call: TRBD1 (5 bases). Trimming removed 0 bases at V and 7 bases at J, with 8 bases between. Germline V CDR1 and CDR2: SGHDT, YYEEEE. This CDR3 is built from 13 residues. In DNA, the CDR3 is TGTGCCAGCAGCTTGGGAAGGGGACAGCCCCAGCATTTT. It yields the protein CASSLGRGQPQHF. The full variable domain, completed using reference TRBV5-6 and TRBJ1-5, is DAGVTQSPTHLIKTRGQQVTLRCSPKSGHDTVSWYQQALGQGPQFIFQYYEEEERQRGNFPDRFSGHQFPNYSSELNVNALLLGDSALYLCASSLGRGQPQHFGDGTRLSIL.

This clonotype has more than one count but fewer than ten. V is TRBV9 and J is TRBJ2-5, with 7 bases lining up with TRBD2. J gave up 7 bases and V 4 bases, and 7 bases lay outside the gene matches. This CDR3 is 13 amino acids long. Germline values: CDR1 SGDLS, CDR2 YYNGEE. The CDR3 spells CASSPNSGGTQYF. As DNA, the CDR3 is TGTGCCAGCAGCCCAAACTCGGGGGGGACCCAGTACTTC.

There are a few counts of this clonotype. V and J are TRBV28 and TRBJ1-2, with D unresolved. Trimming cost V 10 bases and J 4 bases, with 16 bases left between them. Germline CDR1 is MDHEN and CDR2 is SYDVKM. There are 13 residues in the CDR3. In nucleotides, the CDR3 is TGTGCCACTTCGACCACCCCGGGCTATGGCTACACCTTC. This sequence encodes CATSTTPGYGYTF.

By share, this clonotype counts as medium-sized (0.01 to 0.1%). The V gene is TRBV28, the J gene TRBJ2-1; 15 nucleotides match TRBD2. This CDR3 region has 16 residues. V shed 9 bases and J 2 bases; nucleotides not matched to a gene: 5. Germline CDR1 reads MDHEN; CDR2 reads SYDVKM. The DNA for the CDR3 is TGTGCCAGTAGGACTAGCGGGAGGGGAACCTACAATGAGCAGTTCTTC. It encodes CASRTSGRGTYNEQFF.